This TCR beta chain was recorded in a study of chemoradiotherapy in HPV16-positive cancers. On the study more broadly: Functional T-cell assays on a couple of HPV16-positive patients' cells defined candidate HPV-specific clones and common TCR motifs.

Germline V gene data show CDR1 as SGHTA and CDR2 as FQGNSA. Trimming took 1 base from V and 0 from J, leaving 7 bases between them. The CDR3 is made up of 16 amino acids. Comment on this clone: Its antigen is not known.

The repertoire was sequenced with immunoSEQ multiplex PCR; TCRdb's copy has only in-frame clones and lacks some. The table shows thousands of clones, with roughly 91% occurring only once. Study-wide points: During treatment, candidate HPV-specific clones and E7-related motifs expanded in tumor. The functional HPV-specific definition rests on just a couple of HPV16-positive patients.

Repertoires were sampled repeatedly during chemoradiotherapy. The receptor was isolated from a human donor with HPV-associated anogenital cancer. The starting material was tumor tissue, obtained from a patient who underwent chemoradiotherapy. V and J are TRBV7-2 and TRBJ1-6, with D unclear. CDR3 loop: CASSLVGSSYNSPLHF. CDR3 in DNA: TGTGCCAGCAGCTTAGTTGGGAGCTCCTATAATTCACCCCTCCACTTT. The variable domain in full, with the rest retrieved from reference TRBV7-2 and TRBJ1-6, is GAGVSQSPSNKVTEKGKDVELRCDPISGHTALYWYRQSLGQGLEFLIYFQGNSAPDKSGLPSDRFSAERTGGSVSTLTIQRTQQEDSAVYLCASSLVGSSYNSPLHFGNGTRLTVT.